This T cell receptor beta chain came from a study of neoadjuvant anti-PD-1 for oral cavity cancer. Across the study: Patients without progression got a fourth dose around day 43.

Clones were sequenced by immunoSEQ multiplex PCR, and TCRdb holds only the in-frame ones, with some missing. The repertoire has 14,000 to 15,000 clones, under 80% of them found once; the top ten carry about 3%. The V gene's germline CDR1 is SGHDT and CDR2 YYEEEE. This CDR3 spans 13 amino acids. Trimming removed 9 bases from V and 4 bases from J; junction bases left unmatched: 7. Here the sequenced sample was PBMCs, taken before nivolumab (anti-PD-1) treatment. The TCR originated in a person between 40 and 80 years old with oral cavity squamous cell carcinoma. The chain recombines TRBV5-6 with TRBJ2-7; 10 positions match TRBD1. The CDR3 region has the DNA TGTGCCACCAATCGACAGGGGGCGTACGAGCAGTACTTC. Translating it yields CATNRQGAYEQYF. Filled out from reference TRBV5-6 and TRBJ2-7, the complete variable domain reads DAGVTQSPTHLIKTRGQQVTLRCSPKSGHDTVSWYQQALGQGPQFIFQYYEEEERQRGNFPDRFSGHQFPNYSSELNVNALLLGDSALYLCATNRQGAYEQYFGPGTRLTVT.